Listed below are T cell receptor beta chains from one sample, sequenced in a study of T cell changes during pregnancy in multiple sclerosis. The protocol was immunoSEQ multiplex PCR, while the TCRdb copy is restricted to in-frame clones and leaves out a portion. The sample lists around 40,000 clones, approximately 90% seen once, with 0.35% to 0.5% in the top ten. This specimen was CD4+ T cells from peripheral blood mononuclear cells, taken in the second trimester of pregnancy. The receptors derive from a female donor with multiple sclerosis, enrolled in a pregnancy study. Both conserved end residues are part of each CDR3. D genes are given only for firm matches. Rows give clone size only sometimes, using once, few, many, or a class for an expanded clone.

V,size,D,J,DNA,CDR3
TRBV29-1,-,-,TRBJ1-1,TGCAGCGTGGCTTCCCAGGTTGGGTCTGAAGCTTTCTTT,CSVASQVGSEAFF
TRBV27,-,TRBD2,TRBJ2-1,TGTGCCAGCAGGCCTCGCGGCGGAGCGGGAGCGCACAATGAGCAGTTCTTC,CASRPRGGAGAHNEQFF
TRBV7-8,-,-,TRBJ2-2,TGTGCCAGCAGCTCAGGGTACTGGGCCCGGAACACCGGGGAGCTGTTTTTT,CASSSGYWARNTGELFF
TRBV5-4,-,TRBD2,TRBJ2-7,TGTGCCAGCAGCTCCGGGGGGACTGAGGGACTCTACGAGCAGTACTTC,CASSSGGTEGLYEQYF
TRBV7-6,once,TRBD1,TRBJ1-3,TGTGCCAGCAGCTTAGAACCTGGACAGGCCTCTGGAAACACCATATATTTT,CASSLEPGQASGNTIYF
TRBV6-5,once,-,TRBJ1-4,TGTGCCAGCAGTTACGACAGGTTGGCAACTAATGAAAAACTGTTTTTT,CASSYDRLATNEKLFF
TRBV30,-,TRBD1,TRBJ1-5,TGTGCCTGGTCCTCCGGGACAGGGGCGAGACCCCAGCATTTT,CAWSSGTGARPQHF
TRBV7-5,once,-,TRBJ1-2,TGTGTCAGAAGCGCTCGACAGGGGGCGACCTATGGCTACACCTTC,CVRSARQGATYGYTF
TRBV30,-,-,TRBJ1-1,TGTGCCTGGAGTTCTGAGGGATTTACTGAAGCTTTCTTT,CAWSSEGFTEAFF
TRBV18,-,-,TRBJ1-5,TGTGCCAGCTCACCCCCCGGGGGGGCTGGTCAGCCCCAGCATTTT,CASSPPGGAGQPQHF
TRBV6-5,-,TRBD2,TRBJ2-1,TGTGCCAGCAGCCTAGCGGGACCCGGCAATGAGCAGTTCTTC,CASSLAGPGNEQFF
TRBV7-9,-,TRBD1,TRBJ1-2,TGTGCCAGCAGCTACGGGACAGCTTCTGTCCCTAACTATGGCTACACCTTC,CASSYGTASVPNYGYTF
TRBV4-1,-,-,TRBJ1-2,TGCGCCAGCAGCCAAGATCCCAGGGTCCATGGCTACACCTTC,CASSQDPRVHGYTF
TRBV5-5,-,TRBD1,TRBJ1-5,TGTGCCAGCAGCTTGCAAACCGGGACAGGGGTTATCAATCAGCCCCAGCATTTT,CASSLQTGTGVINQPQHF
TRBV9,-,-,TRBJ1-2,TGTGCCAGCAGCGTAGACGGGGGCTATGGCTACACCTTC,CASSVDGGYGYTF
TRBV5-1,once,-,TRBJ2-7,TGCGCCAGCCGAACGGACATTTCCTACGAGCAGTACTTC,CASRTDISYEQYF
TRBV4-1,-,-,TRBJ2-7,TGCGCCAGCAGCCTAGACCCTCGGACAGCTGCCTACGAGCAGTACTTC,CASSLDPRTAAYEQYF
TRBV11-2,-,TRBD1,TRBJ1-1,TGTGCCAGCAGCTTAGGTTCCCGGAACAGGGGCACTGAAGCTTTCTTT,CASSLGSRNRGTEAFF
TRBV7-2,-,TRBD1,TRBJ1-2,TGTGCCAGCAGCTTAGAGGGGGGGACAGGTGGCAGGGGCTACACCTTC,CASSLEGGTGGRGYTF
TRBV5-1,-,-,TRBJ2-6,TGCGCCAGCAGCTTGGTGTCAGGGTCTGGGGCCAACGTCCTGACTTTC,CASSLVSGSGANVLTF
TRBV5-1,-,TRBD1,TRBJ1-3,TGCGCCAGCAGTGAGGGACAGGGGTCCGGAAACACCATATATTTT,CASSEGQGSGNTIYF
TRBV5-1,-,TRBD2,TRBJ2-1,TGCGCCAGCAGCCTACCATTAGCGGGAGTCTACAATGAGCAGTTCTTC,CASSLPLAGVYNEQFF
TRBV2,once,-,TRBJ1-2,TGTGCCAGCAGTGACCGCAGGCGGGGCGGGAGCTATGGCTACACCTTC,CASSDRRRGGSYGYTF
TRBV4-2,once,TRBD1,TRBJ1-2,TGTGCCAGCAGCCAAAGTAGCGGGACAGGGTTTCGCTACACCTTC,CASSQSSGTGFRYTF
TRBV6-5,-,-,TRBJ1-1,TGTGCCAGCAGCCGAACAGGGAACACTGAAGCTTTCTTT,CASSRTGNTEAFF
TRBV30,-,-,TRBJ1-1,TGTGCCTGGAGTGTACTCCTGAACACTGAAGCTTTCTTT,CAWSVLLNTEAFF
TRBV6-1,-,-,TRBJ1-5,TGTGCCAGCAGTGCTAATAATTTCCTTAGCAATCAGCCCCAGCATTTT,CASSANNFLSNQPQHF
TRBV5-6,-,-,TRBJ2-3,TGTGCCAGCAGCTTGCTGAGCACAGATACGCAGTATTTT,CASSLLSTDTQYF
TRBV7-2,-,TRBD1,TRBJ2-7,TGTGCCAGCAGCGGACGACAGGGGTCCTCCTACGAGCAGTACTTC,CASSGRQGSSYEQYF